This TCR beta chain was retrieved from a study of CD8 T cells in Susac syndrome. Sequencing of TCR beta was undertaken in CD8+ and CD4+ T cells derived from blood. Both CD4+ and CD8+ T cells were negatively isolated, and TEMRA cells underwent FACS enrichment. It was with random hexamers that roughly 0.45 to 1 ug RNA was reverse transcribed. Multiplex immunoSEQ PCR targeted 54 Vbeta and 13 Jbeta TCR beta segments. MiXCR was run by TCRdb on the immunoSEQ multiplex PCR reads, yielding one entry per CDR3 protein. The table lists approximately 180,000 distinct CDR3 sequences, 90% to 97% of them singletons. The CDR3 length is 15 residues. The ends were cut back, 5 bases at V and 0 bases at J, with 11 bases in the middle. The germline V gene encodes CDR1 LGHDT and CDR2 YNNKEL (reference sequence).

This clonotype was obtained from a human donor with multiple sclerosis. The sample was CD4+ T cells from PBMCs. V gene TRBV3-1 combines with J gene TRBJ1-5; TRBD1 is a possible D gene (6 bases). The CDR3 loop reads CASSFGQISNQPQHF. As DNA, the CDR3 is TGTGCCAGCAGCTTTGGACAGATTAGCAATCAGCCCCAGCATTTT.